The clone carrying this TCR beta chain has only a few counts. The entry originates in a study of radiation and T cells in renal cell carcinoma. The data were produced by immunoSEQ multiplex PCR, yet TCRdb's version contains in-frame clones alone and is incomplete. The table records around 140,000 clones, approximately 90% of them present only once. Unmatched junction bases numbered 2, after V lost 3 bases and J lost 1 base. Germline CDR1 and CDR2: SEHNR and FQNEAQ (reference sequence). CDR3 length equals 14 residues. The time point here: baseline pretreatment blood. The treatment denotes: 15 Gy SBRT to primary tumor, nephrectomy 4 weeks later.

This receptor was obtained from a woman between 65 and 79 years old with renal cell carcinoma. Sequenced material: blood, taken from a patient whose treatment included radiotherapy and nephrectomy. The chain carries TRBV7-9 and TRBJ1-1, with 7 nucleotides matching TRBD1. The CDR3, as DNA: TGTGCCAGCAGCTTCGGGACAGCGAACACTGAAGCTTTCTTT. This gives the protein CASSFGTANTEAFF.